These T cell receptor beta chains were read from a single sample in a study of T cell changes during pregnancy in multiple sclerosis. The method was immunoSEQ multiplex PCR; TCRdb's version includes in-frame clones alone and lacks a portion of them. The data contain 40,000 to 60,000 clones, roughly nine tenths of them singletons. Material: CD4+ T cells from peripheral blood mononuclear cells, obtained before pregnancy. The receptors shown here come from a female donor with multiple sclerosis, enrolled in a pregnancy study. Each CDR3 is given with its conserved first and last residue. The order of the fields is J gene, V gene, D gene, clone size, CDR3 DNA, CDR3 protein. The D gene is left open where the match is weak. Only some rows state a clone size, as once, few, many or a class for expanded clones.

j_gene: TRBJ1-5; v_gene: TRBV11-2; d_gene: TRBD1; abundance: once; CDR3nt: TGTGCCAGCAGCCTGGGACAGGGGATGGACAATCAGCCCCAGCATTTT; CDR3aa: CASSLGQGMDNQPQHF
j_gene: TRBJ2-1; v_gene: TRBV10-3; d_gene: -; abundance: -; CDR3nt: TGTGCCATCAGTGAGTCGGTAGCGGTTAGCTCCTACAATGAGCAGTTCTTC; CDR3aa: CAISESVAVSSYNEQFF
j_gene: TRBJ2-7; v_gene: TRBV6-6; d_gene: TRBD2; abundance: -; CDR3nt: TGTGCCAGCAGTCCCCGCCCGCGGGAGGGCCGTTACGAGCAGTACTTC; CDR3aa: CASSPRPREGRYEQYF
j_gene: TRBJ2-5; v_gene: TRBV5-1; d_gene: -; abundance: -; CDR3nt: TGCGCCAGCAGCTTGCTAGACTCGGAGACCCAGTACTTC; CDR3aa: CASSLLDSETQYF
j_gene: TRBJ2-3; v_gene: TRBV5-1; d_gene: TRBD2; abundance: -; CDR3nt: TGCGCCAGCAGCTTGGGCGGGAGCGGCGATACGCAGTATTTT; CDR3aa: CASSLGGSGDTQYF
j_gene: TRBJ1-5; v_gene: TRBV6-6; d_gene: TRBD1; abundance: -; CDR3nt: TGTGCCAGCAGTTACACCGGGACAGGGTTCTTTCAGCCCCAGCATTTT; CDR3aa: CASSYTGTGFFQPQHF
j_gene: TRBJ2-3; v_gene: TRBV5-1; d_gene: TRBD2; abundance: once; CDR3nt: TGCGCCAGCAGCGGGCTAGCGGTTGCCGATACGCAGTATTTT; CDR3aa: CASSGLAVADTQYF
j_gene: TRBJ2-1; v_gene: TRBV5-1; d_gene: TRBD2; abundance: -; CDR3nt: TGCGCCAGCAGCCCGGGGGGGGTAGCGGGAGAGAATGAGCAGTTCTTC; CDR3aa: CASSPGGVAGENEQFF
j_gene: TRBJ2-3; v_gene: TRBV10-3; d_gene: TRBD1; abundance: -; CDR3nt: TGTGCCATCAGTGCTCTCGGACAGGGTAACACAGATACGCAGTATTTT; CDR3aa: CAISALGQGNTDTQYF
j_gene: TRBJ1-3; v_gene: TRBV19; d_gene: -; abundance: -; CDR3nt: TGTGCCAGTAGCCTCGCAGGGAACACCATATATTTT; CDR3aa: CASSLAGNTIYF
j_gene: TRBJ1-2; v_gene: TRBV11-2; d_gene: -; abundance: -; CDR3nt: TGTGCCAGCAGCCGGGGGGACACATCCTATGGCTACACCTTC; CDR3aa: CASSRGDTSYGYTF
j_gene: TRBJ2-2; v_gene: TRBV11-1; d_gene: TRBD2; abundance: -; CDR3nt: TGTGCCAGCAGCTTCCCGTTCCCACAGCGGGGTTACACCGGGGAGCTGTTTTTT; CDR3aa: CASSFPFPQRGYTGELFF
j_gene: TRBJ2-4; v_gene: TRBV18; d_gene: TRBD1; abundance: -; CDR3nt: TGTGCCAGCTCAATGGACAGGGACATTCAGTACTTC; CDR3aa: CASSMDRDIQYF
j_gene: TRBJ2-5; v_gene: TRBV5-1; d_gene: TRBD2; abundance: few; CDR3nt: TGCGCCAGCAGAAATGCGGGAGGGAATGGAGAGACCCAGTACTTC; CDR3aa: CASRNAGGNGETQYF
j_gene: TRBJ1-2; v_gene: TRBV27; d_gene: -; abundance: -; CDR3nt: TGTGCCAGCAGTCTTTTAGGGGGAGACTATGGCTACACCTTC; CDR3aa: CASSLLGGDYGYTF
j_gene: TRBJ2-2; v_gene: TRBV14; d_gene: TRBD1; abundance: -; CDR3nt: TGTGCCAGCAGCCGACAGGGTTTACACACCGGGGAGCTGTTTTTT; CDR3aa: CASSRQGLHTGELFF
j_gene: TRBJ2-1; v_gene: TRBV5-4; d_gene: -; abundance: -; CDR3nt: TGTGCCAGCAGCTCGAGGGACTTGTCCTACAATGAGCAGTTCTTC; CDR3aa: CASSSRDLSYNEQFF
j_gene: TRBJ2-3; v_gene: TRBV5-8; d_gene: -; abundance: -; CDR3nt: TGTGCCAGCAGCTTCGTCGAGACAGATACGCAGTATTTT; CDR3aa: CASSFVETDTQYF
j_gene: TRBJ2-6; v_gene: TRBV7-8; d_gene: -; abundance: -; CDR3nt: TGTGCCAGCAGCCCACCTAGGACGGGGAGCTCTGGGGCCAACGTCCTGACTTTC; CDR3aa: CASSPPRTGSSGANVLTF
j_gene: TRBJ1-2; v_gene: TRBV5-1; d_gene: -; abundance: -; CDR3nt: TGCGCCAGCAGCTTGTTGGGAGCTAACTATGGCTACACCTTC; CDR3aa: CASSLLGANYGYTF
j_gene: TRBJ2-1; v_gene: TRBV4-1; d_gene: TRBD2; abundance: -; CDR3nt: TGCGCCAGCAGCCGACCGGCCAGCGGGGCCTACAATGAGCAGTTCTTC; CDR3aa: CASSRPASGAYNEQFF
j_gene: TRBJ1-1; v_gene: TRBV7-9; d_gene: -; abundance: -; CDR3nt: TGTGCCAGCAGCTTATCTACGGGCGGGGACACTGAAGCTTTCTTT; CDR3aa: CASSLSTGGDTEAFF
j_gene: TRBJ1-5; v_gene: TRBV7-2; d_gene: TRBD1; abundance: few; CDR3nt: TGTGCCAGCAGCACCCAGACAGGGTTGGACAATCAGCCCCAGCATTTT; CDR3aa: CASSTQTGLDNQPQHF
j_gene: TRBJ2-5; v_gene: TRBV19; d_gene: TRBD2; abundance: -; CDR3nt: TGTGCCAGTAGTATTACGGGAGGGCCGCAGACCCAGTACTTC; CDR3aa: CASSITGGPQTQYF
j_gene: TRBJ1-2; v_gene: TRBV7-9; d_gene: -; abundance: once; CDR3nt: TGTGCCAGCAGCTTCAGCAGGCAGGCCGATGGCTACACCTTC; CDR3aa: CASSFSRQADGYTF
j_gene: TRBJ2-7; v_gene: TRBV6-1; d_gene: -; abundance: -; CDR3nt: TGTGCCAGCACTACATCGGGTATTCCCTACGAGCAGTACTTC; CDR3aa: CASTTSGIPYEQYF